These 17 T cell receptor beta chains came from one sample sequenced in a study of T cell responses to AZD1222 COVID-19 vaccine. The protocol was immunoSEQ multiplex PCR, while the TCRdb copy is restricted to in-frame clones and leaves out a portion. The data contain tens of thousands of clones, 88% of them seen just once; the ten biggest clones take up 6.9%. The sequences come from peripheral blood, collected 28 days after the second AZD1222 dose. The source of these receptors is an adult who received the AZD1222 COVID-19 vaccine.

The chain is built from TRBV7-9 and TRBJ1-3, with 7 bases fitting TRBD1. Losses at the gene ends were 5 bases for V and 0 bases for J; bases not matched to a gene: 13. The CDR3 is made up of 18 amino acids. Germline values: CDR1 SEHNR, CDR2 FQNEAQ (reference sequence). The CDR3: CASSLQGDPWPSGNTIYF. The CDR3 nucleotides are TGTGCCAGCAGCCTTCAGGGGGACCCATGGCCCTCTGGAAACACCATATATTTT.

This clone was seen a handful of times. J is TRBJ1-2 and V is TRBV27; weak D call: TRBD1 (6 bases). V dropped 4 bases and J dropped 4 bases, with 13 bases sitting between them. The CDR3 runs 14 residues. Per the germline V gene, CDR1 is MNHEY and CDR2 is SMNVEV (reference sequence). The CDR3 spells CASSSRGLAYGYTF. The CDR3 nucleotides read TGTGCCAGCAGTTCGAGGGGGTTAGCCTATGGCTACACCTTC.

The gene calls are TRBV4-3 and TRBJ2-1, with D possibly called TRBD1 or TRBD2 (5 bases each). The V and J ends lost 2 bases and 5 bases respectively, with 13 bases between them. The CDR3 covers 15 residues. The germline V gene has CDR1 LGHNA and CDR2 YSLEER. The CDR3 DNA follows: TGCGCCAGCAGCCAACCCGGGACGAGAAACAATGAGCAGTTCTTC. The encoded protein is CASSQPGTRNNEQFF.

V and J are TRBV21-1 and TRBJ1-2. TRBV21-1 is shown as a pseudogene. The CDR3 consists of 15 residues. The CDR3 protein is CASSKVGEGRGGYTF. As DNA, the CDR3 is TGTGCCAGCAGCAAAGTTGGGGAGGGGAGGGGTGGCTACACCTTC.

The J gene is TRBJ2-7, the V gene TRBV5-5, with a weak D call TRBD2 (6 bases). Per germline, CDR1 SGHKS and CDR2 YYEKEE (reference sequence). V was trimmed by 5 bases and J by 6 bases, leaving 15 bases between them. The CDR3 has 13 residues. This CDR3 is CASRRLVLSEQYF. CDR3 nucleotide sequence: TGTGCCAGCAGGAGACTAGTTTTAAGCGAGCAGTACTTC.

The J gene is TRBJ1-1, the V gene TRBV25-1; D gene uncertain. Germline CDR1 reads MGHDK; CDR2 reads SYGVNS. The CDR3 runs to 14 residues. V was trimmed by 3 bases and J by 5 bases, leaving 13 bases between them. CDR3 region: CASSEKLVGTEAFF. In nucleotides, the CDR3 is TGTGCCAGCAGTGAGAAATTAGTGGGGACTGAAGCTTTCTTT.

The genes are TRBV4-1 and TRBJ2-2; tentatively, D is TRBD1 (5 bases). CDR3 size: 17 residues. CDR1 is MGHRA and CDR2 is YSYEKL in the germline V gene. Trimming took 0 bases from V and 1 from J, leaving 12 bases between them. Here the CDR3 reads CASSQEGGHLNTGELFF. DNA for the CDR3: TGCGCCAGCAGCCAAGAAGGTGGACATTTGAACACCGGGGAGCTGTTTTTT.

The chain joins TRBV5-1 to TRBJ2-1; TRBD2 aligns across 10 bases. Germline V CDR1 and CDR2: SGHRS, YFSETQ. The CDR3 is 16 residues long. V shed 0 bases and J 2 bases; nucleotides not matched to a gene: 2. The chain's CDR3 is CASSLGTSGTYNEQFF. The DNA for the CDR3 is TGCGCCAGCAGCTTGGGAACTAGCGGGACCTACAATGAGCAGTTCTTC.

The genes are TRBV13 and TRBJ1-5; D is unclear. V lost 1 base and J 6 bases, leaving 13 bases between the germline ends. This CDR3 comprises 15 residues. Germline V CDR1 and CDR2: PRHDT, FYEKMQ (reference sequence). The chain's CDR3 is CASSLAGGRGQPQHF. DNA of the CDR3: TGTGCCAGCAGCTTAGCGGGAGGGAGAGGTCAGCCCCAGCATTTT.

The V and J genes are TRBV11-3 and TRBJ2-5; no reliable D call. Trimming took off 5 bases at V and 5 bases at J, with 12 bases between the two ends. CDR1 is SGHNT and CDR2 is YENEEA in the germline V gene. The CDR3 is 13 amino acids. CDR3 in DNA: TGTGCCAGCAGCCGGGCTGAATTGGAGACCCAGTACTTC. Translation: CASSRAELETQYF.

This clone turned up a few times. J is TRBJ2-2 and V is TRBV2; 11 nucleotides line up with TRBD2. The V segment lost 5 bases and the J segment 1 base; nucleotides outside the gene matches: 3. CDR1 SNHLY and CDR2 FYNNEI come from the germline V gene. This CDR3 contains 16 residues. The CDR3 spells CASSFLAGGNTGELFF. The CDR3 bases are TGTGCCAGCAGTTTCCTAGCGGGAGGGAACACCGGGGAGCTGTTTTTT.

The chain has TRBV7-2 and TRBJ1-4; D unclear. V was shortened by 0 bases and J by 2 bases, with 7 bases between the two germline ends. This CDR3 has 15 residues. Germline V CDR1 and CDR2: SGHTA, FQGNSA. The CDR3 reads CASSLAGYTNEKLFF. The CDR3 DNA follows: TGTGCCAGCAGCTTAGCAGGGTACACTAATGAAAAACTGTTTTTT.

The CDR3 is CASKHGSWMVAGEGDTQYF. CDR3 sequence (DNA): TGTGCCAGCAAACATGGGTCTTGGATGGTAGCGGGAGAGGGGGATACGCAGTATTTT. The genes are TRBV27 and TRBJ2-3, with 9 bases matching TRBD2. With V trimmed by 7 bases and J by 6 bases, 23 bases remained unmatched. The CDR3 extends over 19 amino acids. The germline CDR1 and CDR2 sequences are MNHEY and SMNVEV (reference sequence).

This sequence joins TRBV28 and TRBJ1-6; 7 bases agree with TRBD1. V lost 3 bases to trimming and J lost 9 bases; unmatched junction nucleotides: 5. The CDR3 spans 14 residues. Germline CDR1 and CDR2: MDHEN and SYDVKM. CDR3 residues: CASSLATGSSPLHF. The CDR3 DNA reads TGTGCCAGCAGTTTGGCGACAGGGAGTTCACCCCTCCACTTT. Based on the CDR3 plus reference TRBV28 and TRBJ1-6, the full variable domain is DVKVTQSSRYLVKRTGEKVFLECVQDMDHENMFWYRQDPGLGLRLIYFSYDVKMKEKGDIPEGYSVSREKKERFSLILESASTNQTSMYLCASSLATGSSPLHFGNGTRLTVT.

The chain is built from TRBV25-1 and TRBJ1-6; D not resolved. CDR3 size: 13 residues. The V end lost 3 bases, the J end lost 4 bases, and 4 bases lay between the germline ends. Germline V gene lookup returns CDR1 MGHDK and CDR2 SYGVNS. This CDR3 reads CASSDDYNSPLHF. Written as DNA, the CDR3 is TGTGCCAGCAGTGACGATTATAATTCACCCCTCCACTTT.

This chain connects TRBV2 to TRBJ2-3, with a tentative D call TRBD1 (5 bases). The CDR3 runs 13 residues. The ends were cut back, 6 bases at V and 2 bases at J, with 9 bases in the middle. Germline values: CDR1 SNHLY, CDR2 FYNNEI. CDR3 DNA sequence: TGTGCCAGCAGGGCGGACACCACAGATACGCAGTATTTT. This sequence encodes CASRADTTDTQYF.

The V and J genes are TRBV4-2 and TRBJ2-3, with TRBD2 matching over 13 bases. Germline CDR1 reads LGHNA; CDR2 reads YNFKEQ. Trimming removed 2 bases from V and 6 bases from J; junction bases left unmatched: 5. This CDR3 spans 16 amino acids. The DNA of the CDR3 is TGTGCCAGCAGCCAACGACTAGCGGGAGGTTCGGATACGCAGTATTTT. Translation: CASSQRLAGGSDTQYF.